The clone carrying this T cell receptor beta chain was observed at least ten times. A junction end diverges from the germline sequence, so it may reflect a read error. TCRdb analysed the 5' RACE reads with MiXCR anew, one entry per CDR3 protein. The sample has approximately 23,000 distinct CDR3 sequences, 30% seen once; the top ten hold about 2%. The CDR3 runs to 15 residues. Germline lookup yields CDR1 SGHTA and CDR2 FQGNSA. The chain employs TRBV7-2 and TRBJ2-3; 11 nucleotides agree with TRBD2. The material sequenced was tumor-infiltrating naive CD4+ T cells sorted from the breast tumor. Subset denoted: naive CD4+ T cells, CD4+CD45RA+CD25-. This TCR derives from a female donor with breast cancer. CDR3 nucleotide sequence: TGTGCCAACAGCTTAGCGGGAGGGCGGACAGATACGCAGTATTTT. This encodes CANSLAGGRTDTQYF. Drawing the rest from reference TRBV7-2 and TRBJ2-3, the complete variable domain is GAGVSQSPSNKVTEKGKDVELRCDPISGHTALYWYRQSLGQGLEFLIYFQGNSAPDKSGLPSDRFSAERTGGSVSTLTIQRTQQEDSAVYLCANSLAGGRTDTQYFGPGTRLTVL.